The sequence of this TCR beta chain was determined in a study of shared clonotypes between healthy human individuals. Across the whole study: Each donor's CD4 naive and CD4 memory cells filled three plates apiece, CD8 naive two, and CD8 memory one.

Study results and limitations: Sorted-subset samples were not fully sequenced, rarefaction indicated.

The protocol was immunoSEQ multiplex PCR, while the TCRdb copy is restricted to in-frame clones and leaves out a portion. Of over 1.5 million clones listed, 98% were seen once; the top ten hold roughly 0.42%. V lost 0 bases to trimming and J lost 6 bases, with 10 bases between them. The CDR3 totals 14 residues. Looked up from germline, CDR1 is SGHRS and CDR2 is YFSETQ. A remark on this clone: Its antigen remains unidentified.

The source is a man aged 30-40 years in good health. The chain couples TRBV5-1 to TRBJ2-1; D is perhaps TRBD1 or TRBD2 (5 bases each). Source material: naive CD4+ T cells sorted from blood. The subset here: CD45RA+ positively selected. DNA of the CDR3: TGCGCCAGCAGCTTGGCTGGGACGCCCAATGAGCAGTTCTTC. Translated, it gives CASSLAGTPNEQFF.